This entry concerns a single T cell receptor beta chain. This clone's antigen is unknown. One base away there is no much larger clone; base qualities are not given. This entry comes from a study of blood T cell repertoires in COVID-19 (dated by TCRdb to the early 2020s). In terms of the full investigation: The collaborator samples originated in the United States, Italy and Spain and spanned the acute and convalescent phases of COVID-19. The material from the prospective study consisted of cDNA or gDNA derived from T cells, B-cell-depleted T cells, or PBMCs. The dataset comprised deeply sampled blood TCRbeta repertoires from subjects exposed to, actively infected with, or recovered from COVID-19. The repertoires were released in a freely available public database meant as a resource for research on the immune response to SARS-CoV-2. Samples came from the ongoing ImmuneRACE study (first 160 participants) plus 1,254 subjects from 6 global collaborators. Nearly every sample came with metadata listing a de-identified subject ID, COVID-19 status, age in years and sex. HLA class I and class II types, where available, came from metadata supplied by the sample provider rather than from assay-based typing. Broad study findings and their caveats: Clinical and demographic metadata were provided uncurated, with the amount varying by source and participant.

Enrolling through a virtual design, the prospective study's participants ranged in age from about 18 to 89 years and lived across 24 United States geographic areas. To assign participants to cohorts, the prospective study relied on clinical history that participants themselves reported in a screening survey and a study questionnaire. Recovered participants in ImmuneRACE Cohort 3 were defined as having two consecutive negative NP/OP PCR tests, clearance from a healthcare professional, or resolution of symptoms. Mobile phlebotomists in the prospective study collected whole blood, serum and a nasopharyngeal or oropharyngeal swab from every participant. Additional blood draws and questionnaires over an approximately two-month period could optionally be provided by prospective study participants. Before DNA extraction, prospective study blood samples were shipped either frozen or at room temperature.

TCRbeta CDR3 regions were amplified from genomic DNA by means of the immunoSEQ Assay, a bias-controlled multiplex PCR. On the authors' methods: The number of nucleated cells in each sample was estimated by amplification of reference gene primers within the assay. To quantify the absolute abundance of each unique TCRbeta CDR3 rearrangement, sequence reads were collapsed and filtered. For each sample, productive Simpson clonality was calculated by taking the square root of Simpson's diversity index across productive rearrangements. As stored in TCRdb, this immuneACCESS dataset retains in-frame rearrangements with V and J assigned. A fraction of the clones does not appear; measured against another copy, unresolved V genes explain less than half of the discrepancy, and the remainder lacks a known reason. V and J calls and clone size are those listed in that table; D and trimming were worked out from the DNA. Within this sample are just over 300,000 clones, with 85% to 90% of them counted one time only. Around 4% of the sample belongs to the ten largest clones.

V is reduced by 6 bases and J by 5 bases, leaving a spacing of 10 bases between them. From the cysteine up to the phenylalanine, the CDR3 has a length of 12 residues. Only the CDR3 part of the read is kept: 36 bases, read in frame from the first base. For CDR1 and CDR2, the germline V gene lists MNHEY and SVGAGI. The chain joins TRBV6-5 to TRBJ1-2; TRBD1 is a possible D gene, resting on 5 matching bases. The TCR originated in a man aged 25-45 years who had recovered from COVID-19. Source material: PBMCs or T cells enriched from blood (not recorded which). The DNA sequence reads TGTGCCAGCAGCCCACCAGGGTATGGCTACACCTTC. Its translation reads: CASSPPGYGYTF.